This entry describes one T cell receptor beta chain. No antigen is known for it. CDR1 is SGHNT and CDR2 is YYREEE in the germline V gene (reference sequence). CDR3 size: 18 residues. V dropped 6 bases and J dropped 2 bases, with 26 bases sitting between them. These data originate in a study of cytomegalovirus exposure and HLA in healthy donors. Study context: A subsequent analysis reported that the roughly 120 validation repertoires were produced on the same platform that had also been used for the roughly 670 first-cohort repertoires.

Broader study findings: Subsequent analysis revealed that first-cohort TCR clusters tended to co-occur in the 130 or so validation repertoires. Most TCR sequences were uncommon, yet certain public TCRs appeared in many donors.

Libraries were prepared by immunoSEQ multiplex PCR; TCRdb keeps only in-frame clonotypes and omits some of them. The sample has about 83,000 clones, around 96% seen once. Separate from the roughly 630-subject first cohort was the roughly 130-subject validation cohort, to which the donors belonged. This receptor was taken from a woman younger than 30 in good health and CMV-seronegative. Sequencing input: PBMCs. The chain is built from TRBV5-4 and TRBJ1-1; D may be TRBD1 (6 bases). In nucleotides, the CDR3 is TGTGCCAGCACCCCTTCACAGGGAACACATAGTTCCAACACTGAAGCTTTCTTT. Protein product: CASTPSQGTHSSNTEAFF.